The clone carrying this T cell receptor beta chain was observed a few times. Antigen unknown. Using its own MiXCR run on the RT-PCR reads, TCRdb lists one record per CDR3 protein. Of almost 250,000 distinct CDR3 sequences listed, more than 9% are singletons. The data were taken from a study of response to subunit inactivated influenza vaccine. Study-level results: New T cells are recruited in small numbers by each seasonal influenza vaccination, according to the authors' suggestion.

The source is a man aged 50-59 years who received an inactivated influenza vaccine. Sample: non-naive T cells sorted from PBMCs, taken about 14 days before vaccination.

The chain's CDR3 is CASSPGITSYGYTF. Here the CDR3 DNA reads TGTGCCAGCAGCCCGGGGATTACGAGCTATGGCTACACCTTC. V usage is TRBV7-2 and J usage is TRBJ1-2; D gene ambiguous. The CDR3 runs 14 residues. CDR1 and CDR2 (germline): SGHTA, FQGNSA. Trimming cost V 5 bases and J 4 bases, with 14 bases left between them. Full variable domain (missing parts from reference TRBV7-2 and TRBJ1-2): GAGVSQSPSNKVTEKGKDVELRCDPISGHTALYWYRQSLGQGLEFLIYFQGNSAPDKSGLPSDRFSAERTGGSVSTLTIQRTQQEDSAVYLCASSPGITSYGYTFGSGTRLTVV.